This T cell receptor beta chain was found in a study of cytomegalovirus exposure and HLA in healthy donors. The PCR was carried out with 60 Vbeta primers and 13 Jbeta primers. Method: immunoSEQ multiplex PCR; TCRdb's copy keeps in-frame clones and lacks some. The repertoire holds approximately 100,000 clones, with less than 10% as singletons. The germline V gene has CDR1 GTSNPN and CDR2 SVGIG (reference sequence). J was trimmed by 0 bases and V by 1 base; bases with no gene match: 5. CDR3 length: 15 amino acids. The TCR comes from a man aged 45-65 years in good health and CMV-seropositive. Sample: PBMCs. This rearrangement joins TRBV30 to TRBJ2-7; 8 bases are shared with TRBD2. CDR3 amino acids: CAWSAGLARSYEQYF. CDR3 DNA: TGTGCCTGGAGTGCCGGACTAGCCCGCTCCTACGAGCAGTACTTC.